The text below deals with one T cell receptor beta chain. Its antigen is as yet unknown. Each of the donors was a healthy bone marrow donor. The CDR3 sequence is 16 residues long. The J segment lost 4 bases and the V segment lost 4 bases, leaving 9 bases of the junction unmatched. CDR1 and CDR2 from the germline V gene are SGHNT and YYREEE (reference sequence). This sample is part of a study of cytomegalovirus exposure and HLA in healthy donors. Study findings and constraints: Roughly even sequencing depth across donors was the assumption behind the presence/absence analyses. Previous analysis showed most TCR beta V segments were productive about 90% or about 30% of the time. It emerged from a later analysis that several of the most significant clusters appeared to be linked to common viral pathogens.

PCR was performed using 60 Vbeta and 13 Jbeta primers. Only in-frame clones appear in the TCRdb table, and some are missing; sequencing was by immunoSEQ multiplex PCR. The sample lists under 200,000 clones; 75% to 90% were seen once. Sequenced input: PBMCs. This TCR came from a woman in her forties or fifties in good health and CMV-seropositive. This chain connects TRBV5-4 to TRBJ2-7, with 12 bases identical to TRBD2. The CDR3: CASSPRLAGDPYEQYF. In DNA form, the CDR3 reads TGTGCCAGCAGCCCTAGACTAGCGGGGGACCCGTACGAGCAGTACTTC.